This paragraph covers one T cell receptor (beta chain) sequence. This specimen belongs to a study of blood T cell repertoires in COVID-19. Study-wide context: Acute-phase and convalescent COVID-19 samples originated in the United States, Italy and Spain.

Cohort assignment relied on participant-reported clinical history. It was within 2 weeks before study entry that exposed participants met a COVID-19 case. Original analysis: By means of reference gene primer amplification, nucleated cell counts were estimated. Only in-frame clones appear in the TCRdb table, and some are missing; sequencing was by immunoSEQ multiplex PCR. That table is the source of V, J and clone size, and D and trimming were worked out from the DNA. The sample has about 430,000 clones; roughly 84% are singletons. This CDR3 has 15 residues. Germline values: CDR1 KGHSH, CDR2 LQKENI. The J segment lost 4 bases and the V segment lost 4 bases, leaving 4 bases of the junction unmatched.

The specimen sequenced was PBMCs or T cells enriched from blood (not recorded which). The V and J genes are TRBV18 and TRBJ1-3, with 10 bases fitting TRBD1. This clonotype was obtained from a woman aged 18-30 years who had been exposed to COVID-19. This CDR3 reads CASSRQGAPGNTIYF. The CDR3 nucleotides read TGTGCCAGCTCACGACAGGGGGCTCCAGGAAACACCATATATTTT.